The rows below give T cell receptor beta chains drawn from one sample of a study of blood T cell repertoires in COVID-19. The table came from immunoSEQ multiplex PCR; TCRdb's copy has only in-frame clones and leaves some out. The sample includes roughly 39,000 clones, about 90% seen only once; the top ten take approximately 10%. The material sequenced was peripheral blood. These receptors were obtained from a woman in her 70s with acute or convalescent COVID-19. The CDR3 runs from the conserved cysteine through the conserved F or W. A D gene is named only where the DNA matches it firmly. Size is stated for part of the rows, as once, few or many counts, or as a class when the clone is expanded.

v_gene	j_gene	d_gene	abundance	CDR3nt	CDR3aa
TRBV6-5	TRBJ2-5	NA	once	TGTGCCAGCAGCCACTCCGGGACAAAAACCCAGTACTTC	CASSHSGTKTQYF
TRBV30	TRBJ1-2	TRBD1	NA	TGTGCCTGGAGTGTACAGGGGGCCTATGGCTACACCTTC	CAWSVQGAYGYTF
TRBV28	TRBJ1-5	TRBD1	few	TGTGCCAGCAGTCTCGGGACAGGGGGTCAGCCCCAGCATTTT	CASSLGTGGQPQHF
TRBV19	TRBJ1-4	NA	NA	TGTGCCAGTAGTAGGGCGGCAGACTATAATGAAAAACTGTTTTTT	CASSRAADYNEKLFF
TRBV6-5	TRBJ2-3	NA	NA	TGTGCCAGCAGTTACCGAGGTGCGGGTAGCACAGATACGCAGTATTTT	CASSYRGAGSTDTQYF
TRBV28	TRBJ1-2	TRBD1	NA	TGTGCCAGCAGTTTAGATGCTTCCGGGACAGGGGGTTTTAACTATGGCTACACCTTC	CASSLDASGTGGFNYGYTF
TRBV24-1	TRBJ2-1	NA	NA	TGTGCCACCAGTGTGGACAGCTCCTACAATGAGCAGTTCTTC	CATSVDSSYNEQFF
TRBV19	TRBJ2-2	NA	NA	TGTGCCAGTAGTATTCTAGTAGCAGCCGGGGAGCTGTTTTTT	CASSILVAAGELFF
TRBV3-1/TRBV3-2	TRBJ2-3	TRBD2	NA	TGTGCCAGCAGCCAAGAGCGGCGGGGGGCGGGAGATACGCAGTATTTT	CASSQERRGAGDTQYF
TRBV5-6	TRBJ1-2	NA	once	TGTGCCAGCAGCCCAGAGCAGGGGCTCTATGGCTACACCTTC	CASSPEQGLYGYTF
TRBV18	TRBJ2-6	TRBD1	NA	TGTGCCAGCTCACCGAGCACAGGGGACTCTGGGGCCAACGTCCTGACTTTC	CASSPSTGDSGANVLTF
TRBV5-1	TRBJ2-1	NA	NA	TGCGCCAGCAGCGTTAGCGGAAACTCCTACAATGAGCAGTTCTTC	CASSVSGNSYNEQFF
TRBV27	TRBJ2-3	TRBD2	once	TGTGCCAGCAGTTCCCGACGACTAGCGGGAGACACAGATACGCAGTATTTT	CASSSRRLAGDTDTQYF
TRBV27	TRBJ1-1	NA	NA	TGTGCCAGCAGCTACGGACAGAAGAACACTGAAGCTTTCTTT	CASSYGQKNTEAFF
TRBV2	TRBJ1-2	NA	NA	TGTGCCAGCAGTTCGGACACAAGACCCTATGGCTACACCTTC	CASSSDTRPYGYTF
TRBV5-5	TRBJ1-1	TRBD1	NA	TGTGCCAGCAGCACGGGACAGGGGGTTATGAACACTGAAGCTTTCTTT	CASSTGQGVMNTEAFF
TRBV7-9	TRBJ1-2	NA	NA	TGTGCCAGCAGCGGCGGGACTAACTATGGCTACACCTTC	CASSGGTNYGYTF
TRBV5-1	TRBJ2-3	TRBD2	NA	TGCGCCAGCAGCTTGGCGGGAGGGGTGGCAGATACGCAGTATTTT	CASSLAGGVADTQYF
TRBV27	TRBJ2-1	TRBD2	NA	TGTGCCAGCAGTTCTCAAAGGACTAGGAGATTTCTGTTCTTC	CASSSQRTRRFLFF
TRBV18	TRBJ1-2	NA	NA	TGTGCCAGCTCATTCCGACTGGAGGAAGACTATGGCTACACCTTC	CASSFRLEEDYGYTF
TRBV12-3/TRBV12-4	TRBJ2-1	NA	NA	TGTGCCAGCAGTTTAGGAGAATACAATGAGCAGTTCTTC	CASSLGEYNEQFF
TRBV20-1	TRBJ2-3	NA	once	TGCAGTGCTAGTCTTGTCACAGATACGCAGTATTTT	CSASLVTDTQYF
TRBV6-5	TRBJ1-5	NA	NA	TGTGCCAGCAGTCGGACCCCAGCAGGGCAGCCCCAGCATTTT	CASSRTPAGQPQHF
TRBV6-2/TRBV6-3	TRBJ2-5	NA	once	TGTGCCAGCAGTTACGGGGGGAGCGTGATCCCCAGAGCGAAAGAGACCCAGTACTTC	CASSYGGSVIPRAKETQYF
TRBV11-2	TRBJ2-3	TRBD1	NA	TGTGCCAGCAGCTTAGGTAGGGGGCCTAGCACAGATACGCAGTATTTT	CASSLGRGPSTDTQYF
TRBV6-5	TRBJ2-5	NA	NA	TGTGCCAGCAGGGACCGGGACAAAAGGGTAGAGACCCAGTACTTC	CASRDRDKRVETQYF
TRBV10-3	TRBJ2-2	TRBD1	once	TGTGCCATCAGTACAGGGGTTACCGGGGAGCTGTTTTTT	CAISTGVTGELFF
TRBV5-5	TRBJ2-1	NA	once	TGTGCCAGCAGCTTGGACGGGAATGGCGAGCAGTTCTTC	CASSLDGNGEQFF
TRBV10-3	TRBJ1-4	NA	NA	TGTGCCATCAGTCAGGACACACCAACTAATGAAAAACTGTTTTTT	CAISQDTPTNEKLFF
TRBV18	TRBJ1-1	NA	NA	TGTGCCAGCTCCCTCGACAGAGTCCAAGGGAACACTGAAGCTTTCTTT	CASSLDRVQGNTEAFF
TRBV13	TRBJ1-2	TRBD1	NA	TGTGCCAGCAGCTCTAGGACAGGGGGCGCATTTAACTATGGCTACACCTTC	CASSSRTGGAFNYGYTF
TRBV20-1	TRBJ2-2	NA	NA	TGCAGTGCTAGTTATGAGGGACAATACACCGGGGAGCTGTTTTTT	CSASYEGQYTGELFF
TRBV27	TRBJ1-3	TRBD1	NA	TGTGCCAGCAGTCCTTGGGACAGGTTGGACACCATATATTTT	CASSPWDRLDTIYF
TRBV18	TRBJ2-5	TRBD1	NA	TGTGCCAGCTTACCGGGACAGGGATCGATAGGAGAGACCCAGTACTTC	CASLPGQGSIGETQYF
TRBV20-1	TRBJ1-5	NA	NA	TGCAGTGCTAGTCCTCGGGAACAATATAGCAATCAGCCCCAGCATTTT	CSASPREQYSNQPQHF
TRBV25-1	TRBJ2-4	NA	NA	TGTGCCAGCAGTGAAACAGCTAAAAACATTCAGTACTTC	CASSETAKNIQYF
TRBV15	TRBJ1-2	TRBD1	NA	TGTGCCACCAGAGCGGGACAGGGTAGGGGCGGCTACACCTTC	CATRAGQGRGGYTF
TRBV27	TRBJ1-6	NA	NA	TGTGCCAGCAGTTTCAACTTCCGGGGAAAAAATTCACCCCTCCACTTT	CASSFNFRGKNSPLHF
TRBV9	TRBJ2-3	NA	NA	TGTGCCAGCAGTCAGAGCACAGATACGCAGTATTTT	CASSQSTDTQYF
TRBV21-1	TRBJ2-1	NA	NA	TGTGCCAGCAGCAAATCGCCAGGGGTGAGCCACAATGAGCAGTTCTTC	CASSKSPGVSHNEQFF
TRBV5-1	TRBJ1-6	NA	NA	TGCGCCAGCAGCACTACAGGGATAGTCAATTCACCCCTCCACTTT	CASSTTGIVNSPLHF
TRBV5-1	TRBJ2-2	TRBD2	NA	TGCGCCAGCAGGCCCGCGATTATGAGCGGGAGGGCCGGGGAGCTGTTTTTT	CASRPAIMSGRAGELFF
TRBV10-3	TRBJ2-2	NA	NA	TGTGCCATCCGACAGTGGAGCCCCGGGGAGCTGTTTTTT	CAIRQWSPGELFF
TRBV30	TRBJ2-3	TRBD2	NA	TGTGCCTGGAGTGGGGGACTAGCGGGAATCACAGATACGCAGTATTTT	CAWSGGLAGITDTQYF
TRBV28	TRBJ1-1	NA	NA	TGTGCCAGCAGAAAACCTCCGGGGACTGAAGCTTTCTTT	CASRKPPGTEAFF